Reported below is one TCR beta chain. This record comes from a study of blood T cell repertoires in COVID-19. Study-wide background: Italy, Spain and the United States were the sources of the convalescent and acute COVID-19 samples. T cells, B-cell-depleted T cells, or PBMCs supplied cDNA or gDNA.

The V and J ends lost 7 bases and 3 bases respectively, with 10 bases between them. This CDR3 has 13 amino acids. Germline V lookup: CDR1 MNHNY, CDR2 SVGAGI (reference sequence). The assay was immunoSEQ multiplex PCR, and TCRdb's table has in-frame clones only and misses some. The sample has fewer than 60,000 clones, roughly 80% seen once. This chain connects TRBV6-6 to TRBJ1-3; weak D call: TRBD1 (5 bases). Sequenced: peripheral blood. The TCR comes from a woman of 80 years or more with acute or convalescent COVID-19. The CDR3 sequence: CASTPGLGNTIYF. In DNA, the CDR3 is TGTGCCAGCACCCCAGGGCTTGGAAACACCATATATTTT.